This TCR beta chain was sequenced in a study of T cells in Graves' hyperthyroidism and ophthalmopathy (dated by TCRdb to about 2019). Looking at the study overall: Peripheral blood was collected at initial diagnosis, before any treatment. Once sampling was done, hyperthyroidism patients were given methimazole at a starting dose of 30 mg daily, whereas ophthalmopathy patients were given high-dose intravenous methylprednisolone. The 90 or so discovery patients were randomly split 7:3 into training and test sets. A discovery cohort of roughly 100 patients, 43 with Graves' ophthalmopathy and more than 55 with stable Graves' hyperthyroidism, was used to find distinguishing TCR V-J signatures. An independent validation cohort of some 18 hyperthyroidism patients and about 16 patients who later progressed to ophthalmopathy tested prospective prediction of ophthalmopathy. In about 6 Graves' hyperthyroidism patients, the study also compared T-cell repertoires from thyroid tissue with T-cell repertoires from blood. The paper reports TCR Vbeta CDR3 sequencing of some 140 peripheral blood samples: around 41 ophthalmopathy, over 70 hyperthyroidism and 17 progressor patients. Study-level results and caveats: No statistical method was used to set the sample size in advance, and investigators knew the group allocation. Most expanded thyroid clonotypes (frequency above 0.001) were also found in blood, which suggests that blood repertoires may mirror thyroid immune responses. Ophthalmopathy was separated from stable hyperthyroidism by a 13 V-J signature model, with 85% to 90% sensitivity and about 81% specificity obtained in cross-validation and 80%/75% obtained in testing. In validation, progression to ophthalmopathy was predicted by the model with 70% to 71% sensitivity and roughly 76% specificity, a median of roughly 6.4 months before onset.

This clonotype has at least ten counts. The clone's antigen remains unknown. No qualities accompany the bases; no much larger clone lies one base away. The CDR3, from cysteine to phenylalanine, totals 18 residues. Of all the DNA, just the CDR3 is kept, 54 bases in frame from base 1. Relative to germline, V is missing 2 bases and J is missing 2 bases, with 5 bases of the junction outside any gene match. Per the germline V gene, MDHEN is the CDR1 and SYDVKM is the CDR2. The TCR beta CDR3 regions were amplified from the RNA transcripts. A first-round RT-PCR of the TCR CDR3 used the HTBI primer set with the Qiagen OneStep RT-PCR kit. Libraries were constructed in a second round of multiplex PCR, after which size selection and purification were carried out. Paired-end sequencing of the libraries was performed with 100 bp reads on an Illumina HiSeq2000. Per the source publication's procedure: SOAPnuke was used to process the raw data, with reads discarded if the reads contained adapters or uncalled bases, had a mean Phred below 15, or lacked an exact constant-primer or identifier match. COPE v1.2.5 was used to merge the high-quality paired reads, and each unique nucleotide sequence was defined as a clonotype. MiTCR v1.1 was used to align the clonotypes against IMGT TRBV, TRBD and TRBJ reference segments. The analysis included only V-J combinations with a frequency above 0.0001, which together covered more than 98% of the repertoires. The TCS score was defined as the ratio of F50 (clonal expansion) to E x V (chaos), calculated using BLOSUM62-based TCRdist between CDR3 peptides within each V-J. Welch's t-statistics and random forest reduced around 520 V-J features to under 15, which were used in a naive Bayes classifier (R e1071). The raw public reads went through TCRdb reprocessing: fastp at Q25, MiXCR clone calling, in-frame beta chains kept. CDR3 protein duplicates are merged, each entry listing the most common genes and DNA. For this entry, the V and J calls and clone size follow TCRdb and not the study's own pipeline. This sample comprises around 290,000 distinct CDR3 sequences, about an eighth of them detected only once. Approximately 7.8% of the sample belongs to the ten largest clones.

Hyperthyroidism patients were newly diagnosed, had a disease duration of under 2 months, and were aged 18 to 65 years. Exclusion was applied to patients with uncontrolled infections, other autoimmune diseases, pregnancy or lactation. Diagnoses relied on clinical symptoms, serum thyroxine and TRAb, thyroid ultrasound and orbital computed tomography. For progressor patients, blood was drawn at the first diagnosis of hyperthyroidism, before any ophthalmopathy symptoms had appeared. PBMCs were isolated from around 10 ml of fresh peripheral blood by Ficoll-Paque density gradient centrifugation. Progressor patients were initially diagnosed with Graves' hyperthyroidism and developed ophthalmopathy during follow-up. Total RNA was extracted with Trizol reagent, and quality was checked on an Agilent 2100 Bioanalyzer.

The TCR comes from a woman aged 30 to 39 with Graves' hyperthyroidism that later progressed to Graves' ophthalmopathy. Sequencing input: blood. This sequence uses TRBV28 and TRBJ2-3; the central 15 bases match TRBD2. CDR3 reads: CASSLGLAGGSITDTQYF. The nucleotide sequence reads TGTGCCAGCAGTTTAGGACTAGCGGGAGGGTCCATCACAGATACGCAGTATTTT.